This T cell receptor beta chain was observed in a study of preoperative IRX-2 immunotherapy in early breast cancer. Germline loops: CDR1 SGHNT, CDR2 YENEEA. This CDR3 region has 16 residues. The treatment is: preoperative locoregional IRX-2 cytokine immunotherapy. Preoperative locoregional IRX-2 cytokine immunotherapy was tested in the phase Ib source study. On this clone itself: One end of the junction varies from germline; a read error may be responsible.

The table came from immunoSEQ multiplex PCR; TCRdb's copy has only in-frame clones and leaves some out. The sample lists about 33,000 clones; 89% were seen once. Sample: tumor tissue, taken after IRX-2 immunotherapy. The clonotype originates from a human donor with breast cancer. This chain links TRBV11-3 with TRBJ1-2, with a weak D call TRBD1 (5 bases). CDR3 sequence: CASSLVPRGRAKIFAF. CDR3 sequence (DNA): TGTGCCAGCAGCTTGGTACCCCGTGGCAGGGCAAAAATCTTTGCCTTC.